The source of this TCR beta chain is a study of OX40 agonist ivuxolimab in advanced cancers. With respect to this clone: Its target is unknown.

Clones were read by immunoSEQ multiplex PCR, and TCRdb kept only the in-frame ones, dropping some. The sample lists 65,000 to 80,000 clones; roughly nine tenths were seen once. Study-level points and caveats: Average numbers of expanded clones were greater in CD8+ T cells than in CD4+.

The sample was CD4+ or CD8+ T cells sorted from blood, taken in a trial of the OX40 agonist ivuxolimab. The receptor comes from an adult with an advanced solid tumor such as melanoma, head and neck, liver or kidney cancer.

CDR3 in DNA: TGTGCCAGTAGCGCAGCCTGGACAGCTAACTATGGCTACACCTTC. Translated, it gives CASSAAWTANYGYTF. The V and J genes are TRBV19 and TRBJ1-2, with D tentatively TRBD1 (6 bases). CDR3 size: 15 residues. In germline, CDR1 is LNHDA, CDR2 SQIVND (reference sequence). V lost 6 bases, J lost 0 bases, and 14 bases lay in between.